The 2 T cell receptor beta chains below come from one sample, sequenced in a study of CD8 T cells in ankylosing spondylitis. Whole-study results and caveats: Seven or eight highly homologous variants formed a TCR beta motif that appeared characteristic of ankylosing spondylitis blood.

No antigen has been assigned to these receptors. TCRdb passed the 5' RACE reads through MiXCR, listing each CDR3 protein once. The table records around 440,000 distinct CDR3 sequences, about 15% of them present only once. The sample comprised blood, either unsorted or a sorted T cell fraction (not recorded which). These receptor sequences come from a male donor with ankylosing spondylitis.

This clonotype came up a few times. The CDR3 region has the DNA TGTGCCAGCAGACTAGCGGGAGGCCTCTGGAACGAGCAGTACTTC. Residues: CASRLAGGLWNEQYF. This chain links TRBV12-3 or TRBV12-4 with TRBJ2-7, with 12 positions matching TRBD2. Trimming took 6 bases from V and 5 from J; bases not matched to a gene: 8. The length of the CDR3 is 15 residues.

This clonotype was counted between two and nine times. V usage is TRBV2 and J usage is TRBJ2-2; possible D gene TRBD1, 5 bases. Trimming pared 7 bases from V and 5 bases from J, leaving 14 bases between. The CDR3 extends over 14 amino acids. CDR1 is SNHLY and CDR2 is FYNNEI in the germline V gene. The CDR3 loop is CASNGQGGTGELFF. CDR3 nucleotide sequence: TGTGCCAGCAATGGGCAGGGCGGAACCGGGGAGCTGTTTTTT.